A single sample is the source of the 13 T cell receptor beta chains below, sequenced in a study of T cell responses to AZD1222 COVID-19 vaccine. This table comes from immunoSEQ multiplex PCR, and its TCRdb copy is limited to in-frame clones, with some not included. This table holds 85,000 to 110,000 clones, approximately 89% found once. Specimen: peripheral blood, collected on day 0 of AZD1222 vaccination. The receptor source for this set is an adult in good health.

V gene TRBV6-5 combines with J gene TRBJ2-2; D remains unclear. Germline-derived CDR1 and CDR2 are MNHEY and SVGAGI. The V gene lost 6 bases and the J gene lost 4 bases, with 6 bases spanning the gap. The CDR3 has 12 residues. The CDR3 sequence: CASRLTTGELFF. The CDR3 coding sequence is TGTGCCAGCAGACTCACCACCGGGGAGCTGTTTTTT.

The J gene is TRBJ2-7, the V gene TRBV9; TRBD2 matches 7 bases. This CDR3 region has 19 residues. From germline, CDR1 is SGDLS and CDR2 YYNGEE. V shed 4 bases and J 0 bases; nucleotides not matched to a gene: 19. The CDR3 DNA reads TGTGCCAGCAGCCCCGAGGCGGGACTAACCCTTGTTACCTCCTACGAGCAGTACTTC. It encodes CASSPEAGLTLVTSYEQYF.

This chain joins TRBV20-1 and TRBJ1-1; a weak D match, TRBD1 (6 bases). The germline gives CDR1 DFQATT, CDR2 SNEGSKA (reference sequence). CDR3 size: 11 residues. The V end lost 4 bases, the J end lost 11 bases, and 14 bases lay between the germline ends. In nucleotides, the CDR3 is TGCAGTGCTAAGGGGGGGCTCGAGGCTTTCTTT. It specifies CSAKGGLEAFF.

The chain is built from TRBV6-5 and TRBJ1-6; D gene ambiguous. The germline V gene encodes CDR1 MNHEY and CDR2 SVGAGI. There are 14 residues in the CDR3. The V and J ends lost 6 bases and 3 bases respectively, with 9 bases between them. The CDR3, as DNA: TGTGCCAGCAGATCGACGGACTATAATTCACCCCTCCACTTT. Amino acids: CASRSTDYNSPLHF.

The chain employs TRBV7-2 and TRBJ1-4; the D gene is possibly TRBD1 (6 bases). Germline V lookup: CDR1 SGHTA, CDR2 FQGNSA. Trimming stripped 5 bases from V and 8 bases from J, with 12 bases between. The CDR3 extends over 13 amino acids. As DNA, the CDR3 is TGTGCCAGCAGCCTAGGGGGTAGAGAAAAACTGTTTTTT. Translated, it gives CASSLGGREKLFF. The whole variable domain, remainder taken from reference TRBV7-2 and TRBJ1-4, is GAGVSQSPSNKVTEKGKDVELRCDPISGHTALYWYRQSLGQGLEFLIYFQGNSAPDKSGLPSDRFSAERTGGSVSTLTIQRTQQEDSAVYLCASSLGGREKLFFGSGTQLSVL.

The CDR3 nucleotides read TGCGCCAGCAGCTGGGGCGGGGCGGAGCGTTACAATGAGCAGTTCTTC. Translated: CASSWGGAERYNEQFF. The chain employs TRBV5-1 and TRBJ2-1; D perhaps matches TRBD2 (6 bases). The CDR3 has 16 amino acids. V gave up 3 bases and J gave up 4 bases, with 17 bases separating them. CDR1 and CDR2 (germline): SGHRS, YFSETQ. Full variable domain (outside the CDR3, taken from reference TRBV5-1 and TRBJ2-1): KAGVTQTPRYLIKTRGQQVTLSCSPISGHRSVSWYQQTPGQGLQFLFEYFSETQRNKGNFPGRFSGRQFSNSRSEMNVSTLELGDSALYLCASSWGGAERYNEQFFGPGTRLTVL.

The chain combines TRBV19 with TRBJ2-5; 13 nucleotides agree with TRBD2. V was pared by 1 base and J by 5 bases, with 4 bases of the junction left unmatched. There are 16 residues in the CDR3. Germline CDR1 LNHDA, CDR2 SQIVND (reference sequence). CDR3 residues: CASSIGTSGSRETQYF. In DNA, the CDR3 is TGTGCCAGTAGTATAGGGACTAGCGGGAGCCGCGAGACCCAGTACTTC.

This clone showed up just once. The V gene is TRBV10-3, the J gene TRBJ1-2; a possible D gene is TRBD1 (6 bases). Trimming left V 10 bases short and J 6 bases short, with 18 bases between. This CDR3 region has 13 residues. Germline-derived CDR1 and CDR2 are ENHRY and SYGVKD. This CDR3 reads CATHGDTSNGYTF. The CDR3 DNA reads as TGTGCCACCCATGGGGACACCTCTAATGGCTACACCTTC.

The V gene is TRBV28, the J gene TRBJ1-5; D gene unclear. This CDR3 region has 15 residues. Germline CDR1 is MDHEN and CDR2 is SYDVKM. V was cut by 5 bases and J by 0 bases, with 11 bases left in between. For the CDR3, the DNA is TGTGCCAGCAGTGTTACAGAAAATAGCAATCAGCCCCAGCATTTT. Its protein product is CASSVTENSNQPQHF. Based on the CDR3 plus reference TRBV28 and TRBJ1-5, the full variable domain is DVKVTQSSRYLVKRTGEKVFLECVQDMDHENMFWYRQDPGLGLRLIYFSYDVKMKEKGDIPEGYSVSREKKERFSLILESASTNQTSMYLCASSVTENSNQPQHFGDGTRLSIL.

This clone was observed once. J is TRBJ1-4 and V is TRBV24-1; D is unresolved. In germline, CDR1 is KGHDR, CDR2 SFDVKD. CDR3 length: 12 residues. V was shortened by 4 bases and J by 7 bases, with 6 bases between the two germline ends. CDR3 amino acids: CATSENGEKLFF. CDR3 DNA: TGTGCCACCAGTGAGAATGGTGAAAAACTGTTTTTT.

The chain is built from TRBV5-4 and TRBJ2-2; D not certain. CDR3 length equals 14 residues. Germline assignment: CDR1 SGHNT and CDR2 YYREEE (reference sequence). V lost 0 bases to trimming and J lost 2 bases, with 5 bases between them. The CDR3, as DNA: TGTGCCAGCAGCTTGGACAGAAACACCGGGGAGCTGTTTTTT. This codes for CASSLDRNTGELFF.

In its sample, this clone was seen a few times. The V and J genes are TRBV7-8 and TRBJ1-6, with 7 positions matching TRBD1. This CDR3 is 15 amino acids long. V was clipped by 5 bases and J by 5 bases; unmatched bases: 6. In germline, CDR1 is SGHVS, CDR2 FQNEAQ. CDR3 bases: TGTGCCAGCAGCACTGGGACAGCACATAATTCACCCCTCCACTTT. Translating gives CASSTGTAHNSPLHF.

In regard to this clone: Other DNA sequences within the sample encode an identical CDR3. The rearrangement uses TRBV7-3 and TRBJ2-3; D uncertain. The CDR3 has 12 residues. Germline V gives CDR1 SGHTA, CDR2 FQGTGA. Trimming pared 3 bases from V and 1 base from J, leaving 2 bases between. The CDR3 loop reads CASSLGTDTQYF. The CDR3 bases are TGTGCCAGCAGCTTGGGCACAGATACGCAGTATTTT. The full variable domain, completed using reference TRBV7-3 and TRBJ2-3, is GAGVSQTPSNKVTEKGKYVELRCDPISGHTALYWYRQSLGQGPEFLIYFQGTGAADDSGLPNDRFFAVRPEGSVSTLKIQRTERGDSAVYLCASSLGTDTQYFGPGTRLTVL.